The present entry profiles one T cell receptor (beta chain) with its context. This sample is drawn from a study of control samples from healthy donors and cancer patients. The CDR3 sequence is 13 residues long. V lost 5 bases, J lost 1 base, and 9 bases lay in between. CDR1 is SGDLS and CDR2 is YYNGEE in the germline V gene. Generated by immunoSEQ multiplex PCR, the TCRdb table keeps only in-frame clones and is missing some. The sample includes 90,000 to 100,000 clones, 90% seen only once; the top ten take less than 4.5%. This receptor was identified in a woman aged 18-30 years in good health. The source material was blood. The V call is TRBV9, the J call TRBJ1-1, with a possible D match to TRBD1 (6 bases). The CDR3 here is CASSAQGNTEAFF. CDR3 DNA: TGTGCCAGCAGTGCACAGGGGAACACTGAAGCTTTCTTT.